The rows below give T cell receptor beta chains drawn from one sample of a study of OX40 agonist ivuxolimab in advanced cancers. Profiled with immunoSEQ multiplex PCR; TCRdb holds only in-frame clones, not every one. The data contain around 41,000 clones, 85% to 90% of them singletons. Sequences were derived from CD4+ or CD8+ T cells sorted from blood, sampled in a trial of the OX40 agonist ivuxolimab. These receptors originate from an adult with an advanced solid tumor such as melanoma, head and neck, liver or kidney cancer. CDR3s include the opening cysteine and the closing phenylalanine or tryptophan. A D gene is named only where the DNA matches it firmly. The size entry is marked missing in some rows and otherwise reads once, few, many or a size class.

.,TRBV7-3,.,TRBJ2-1,TGTGCCAGCAGCTTACAGGGTTCCGCCTACAATGAGCAGTTCTTC,CASSLQGSAYNEQFF
.,TRBV10-3,.,TRBJ2-3,TGTGCCATCAAAGGGACGGACACAGATACGCAGTATTTT,CAIKGTDTDTQYF
.,TRBV5-5,.,TRBJ2-3,TGTGCCAGCAGCGGCCAGCCCCTCATATCGGATACGCAGTATTTT,CASSGQPLISDTQYF
.,TRBV7-6,TRBD2,TRBJ2-1,TGTGCCAGCAGCTTGGTAGCGGGACCTACCTACAATGAGCAGTTCTTC,CASSLVAGPTYNEQFF
few,TRBV19,TRBD1,TRBJ1-5,TGTGCCAGTAAGACACCCACAGGGGCCGACGGCAATCAGCCCCAGCATTTT,CASKTPTGADGNQPQHF
few,TRBV6-1,TRBD1,TRBJ2-7,TGTGCCAGCAGTTTCGGGACAGGGAACGAGCAGTACTTC,CASSFGTGNEQYF
.,TRBV11-2,TRBD1,TRBJ1-3,TGTGCCAGCAGCGCAGGGGGTCACTCTGGAAACACCATATATTTT,CASSAGGHSGNTIYF
.,TRBV5-6,TRBD1,TRBJ2-6,TGTGCCAGCAGCTCTACAGGGGACAGGGCCAACGTCCTGACTTTC,CASSSTGDRANVLTF
.,TRBV6-5,TRBD2,TRBJ2-2,TGTGCCTCACGTCCCCCGGGACTAGCGTCCGGGGAGCTGTTTTTT,CASRPPGLASGELFF
.,TRBV6-5,TRBD1,TRBJ2-7,TGTGCCAGCAGTTCCATTCGGGACAGGGGGGCCTACGAGCAGTACTTC,CASSSIRDRGAYEQYF
.,TRBV28,TRBD2,TRBJ2-1,TGTGCCAGCAGAGGACTAGCCAAGATACACAATGAGCAGTTCTTC,CASRGLAKIHNEQFF
once,TRBV5-1,.,TRBJ2-1,TGCGCCAGCAGCTCCGGAATTCGGAGAGGGATAATCAATGAGCAGTTCTTC,CASSSGIRRGIINEQFF
.,TRBV28,.,TRBJ1-5,TGTGCCAGCGGAGGTGGGGGGGCAAAAAGCAATCAGCCCCAGCATTTT,CASGGGGAKSNQPQHF
.,TRBV19,.,TRBJ1-5,TGTGCCAGTAGTTATAGGGGTTTGGGCAATCAGCCCCAGCATTTT,CASSYRGLGNQPQHF
.,TRBV29-1,TRBD2,TRBJ2-1,TGCAGCGCTGGTACCACTAGCGGGGGTAGCTCCTACAATGAGCAGTTCTTC,CSAGTTSGGSSYNEQFF
.,TRBV27,TRBD1,TRBJ1-2,TGTGCCAGCAGCCCCGCATCTGACAGGGTTGCTTTCTATGGCTACACCTTC,CASSPASDRVAFYGYTF
.,TRBV18,.,TRBJ2-1,TGTGCCAGCTCCCCCACATTAGAACGGATCTCTTACAATGAGCAGTTCTTC,CASSPTLERISYNEQFF
.,TRBV5-1,.,TRBJ2-5,TGCGCCAGCAGCTTGGGAGGGGGGACAACAGGACTCCAAGAGACCCAGTACTTC,CASSLGGGTTGLQETQYF
.,TRBV10-3,.,TRBJ2-5,TGTGCCATAAACCGGGACGGAAAAGAGACCCAGTACTTC,CAINRDGKETQYF
.,TRBV28,.,TRBJ2-7,TGTGCCAGCAGTCCAGGGGGGAGCTCCTACGAGCAGTACTTC,CASSPGGSSYEQYF
few,TRBV10-1,.,TRBJ2-2,TGCGCCAGCAGTGAGTCGACGTCTTCGAACACCGGGGAGCTGTTTTTT,CASSESTSSNTGELFF
.,TRBV5-1,.,TRBJ2-2,TGCGCCAGCAGCACCGGGACAAACACCGGGGAGCTGTTTTTT,CASSTGTNTGELFF
.,TRBV27,TRBD1,TRBJ2-7,TGTGCCAGCAGTTTGGGACAGGGGCCCTACGAGCAGTACTTC,CASSLGQGPYEQYF
.,TRBV6-6,.,TRBJ2-7,TGTGCCAGCAGTTCGTCGGAGCTCTACGAGCAGTACTTC,CASSSSELYEQYF
once,TRBV4-1,.,TRBJ2-5,TGCGCCAGCAGCCCGCCAGGGGTTCCTGAAGAGACCCAGTACTTC,CASSPPGVPEETQYF
.,TRBV7-9,.,TRBJ1-1,TGTGCCAGCAGCCCGCGACAGAACACTGAAGCTTTCTTT,CASSPRQNTEAFF
.,TRBV18,TRBD1,TRBJ1-4,TGTGCCAGCTCACCTCGACAGGGGGTTCGAGAAAAACTGTTTTTT,CASSPRQGVREKLFF
.,TRBV28,.,TRBJ2-5,TGTGCCAGCAGCCGAGTGCCCCAGGGGCACGGCGGGGAGACCCAGTACTTC,CASSRVPQGHGGETQYF
.,TRBV6-1,.,TRBJ2-5,TGTGCCAGCAGCGGGGCGCGGGGAGAGACCCAGTACTTC,CASSGARGETQYF
.,TRBV11-2,TRBD2,TRBJ2-5,TGTGCCAGCAGCCTGGCTAGCGGAGGGAGCGTGACCCAGTACTTC,CASSLASGGSVTQYF
few,TRBV19,.,TRBJ1-5,TGTGCCAGTAGTACAAGGGATAATCAGCCCCAGCATTTT,CASSTRDNQPQHF
.,TRBV12-5,.,TRBJ2-2,TGTGCTAGTGGTTTCCATTCGACGCGACTGATCGGGGAGCTGTTTTTT,CASGFHSTRLIGELFF
.,TRBV18,.,TRBJ1-5,TGTGCCAGCTCACCTAGAGGGGCCGCCGGGGAGCCCCAGCATTTT,CASSPRGAAGEPQHF
.,TRBV2,.,TRBJ2-3,TGTGCCAGCAGTTTTCGGCAGGGACCAGATACGCAGTATTTT,CASSFRQGPDTQYF
few,TRBV7-2,TRBD1,TRBJ1-1,TGTGCCAGCAGCTTAGCATTCGGGACAGTGGGGAGTGAAGCTTTCTTT,CASSLAFGTVGSEAFF
.,TRBV7-9,.,TRBJ1-4,TGTGCCAGCAGCGAGGGAAATGAAAAACTGTTTTTT,CASSEGNEKLFF
.,TRBV27,.,TRBJ2-5,TGTGCCAGCAGTTTAGGAATAGCGGCCACCAAAACCCAGTACTTC,CASSLGIAATKTQYF
.,TRBV7-3,.,TRBJ2-3,TGTGCCAGCAGCTTAATAGGGGGAACTACAGATACGCAGTATTTT,CASSLIGGTTDTQYF
.,TRBV15,.,TRBJ2-1,TGTGCCACCAGCAGAGAGGGCAGCTCCTACAATGAGCAGTTCTTC,CATSREGSSYNEQFF